This TCR beta chain was retrieved from a study of CD8+CD57+ T cells in acquired aplastic anemia. Study-wide background: The DNA of sorted CD4+ and CD8+ cells averaged 3.2 ug. Healthy donor CD4+ cell samples had a mean of about 11 million reads. Study-wide results and limits: Roughly 31 CD8+ CDR3 sequences occurred in both the patients and the controls.

TCR beta VDJ and CDR3 profiles were obtained from a genomic DNA template. TCRdb passed the reads through MiXCR, listing each CDR3 protein once. The table records around 190,000 distinct CDR3 sequences, roughly half of them present only once. Germline assignment: CDR1 SGDLS and CDR2 YYNGEE. The V segment lost 3 bases and the J segment 2 bases; nucleotides outside the gene matches: 4. This CDR3 has 15 amino acids. In its sample, this clonotype was seen many times. Its specificity is not known. The TCR sequence derives from a human donor in good health, serving as a control. Sequences were obtained from sorted CD4+, CD8+, or CD8+CD57+ T cells (not recorded which) from PBMCs. The V call is TRBV9, the J call TRBJ2-3, with 9 bases that match TRBD1. The CDR3 is CASSGGDRATDTQYF. DNA of the CDR3: TGTGCCAGCAGCGGGGGGGACAGGGCCACAGATACGCAGTATTTT. Using reference TRBV9 and TRBJ2-3 for the parts outside the CDR3, the full variable domain is DSGVTQTPKHLITATGQRVTLRCSPRSGDLSVYWYQQSLDQGLQFLIQYYNGEERAKGNILERFSAQQFPDLHSELNLSSLELGDSALYFCASSGGDRATDTQYFGPGTRLTVL.